This paragraph reports one T cell receptor beta chain. Antigen unknown. The source of the sample is a study of T cell repertoires in cytomegalovirus infection. Findings of the study overall: In two of eight donors, the top clonotype was HLA-C-restricted CMV-specific.

Germline V gene data show CDR1 as SGHKS and CDR2 as YYEKEE (reference sequence). Germline trimming cut 0 bases from V and 2 bases from J; bases unmatched to any gene: 5. The CDR3 is 16 amino acids. MiXCR was run by TCRdb on the reads, yielding one entry per CDR3 protein. Of about 890,000 distinct CDR3 sequences listed, about a third are singletons. The sequence was obtained from a human donor in good health (CMV status not recorded). Some clones in this sample may be carry-over from other donors' samples. This sample comprised cultured CD8+ T cells from PBMCs, obtained from culture after CMV antigen stimulation. The chain recombines TRBV5-5 with TRBJ2-3; 8 bases map to TRBD1. The CDR3 sequence is CASSLGTGMTTDTQYF. The CDR3 nucleotides read TGTGCCAGCAGCTTGGGGACAGGGATGACCACAGATACGCAGTATTTT.